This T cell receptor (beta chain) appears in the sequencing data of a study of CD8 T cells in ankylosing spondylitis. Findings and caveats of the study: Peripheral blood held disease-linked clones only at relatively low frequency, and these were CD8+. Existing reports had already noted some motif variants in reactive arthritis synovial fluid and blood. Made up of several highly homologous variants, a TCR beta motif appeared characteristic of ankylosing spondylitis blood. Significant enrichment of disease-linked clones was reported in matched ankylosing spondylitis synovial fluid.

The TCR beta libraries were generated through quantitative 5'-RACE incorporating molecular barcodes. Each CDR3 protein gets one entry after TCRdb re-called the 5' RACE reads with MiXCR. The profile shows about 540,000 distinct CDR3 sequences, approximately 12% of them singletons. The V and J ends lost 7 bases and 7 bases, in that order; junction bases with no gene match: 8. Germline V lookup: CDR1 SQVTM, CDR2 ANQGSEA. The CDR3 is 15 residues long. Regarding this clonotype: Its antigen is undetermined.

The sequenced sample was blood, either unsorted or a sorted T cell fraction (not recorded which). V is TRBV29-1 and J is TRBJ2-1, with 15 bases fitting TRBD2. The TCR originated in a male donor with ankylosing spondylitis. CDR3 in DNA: TGCAGCGCCGGACTAGCGGGAGGGCCGGGGAATGAGCAGTTCTTC. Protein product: CSAGLAGGPGNEQFF.